These 25 T cell receptor beta chains were all obtained from the same sample, sequenced in a study of cytomegalovirus exposure and HLA in healthy donors. The primer mix had 60 Vbeta and 13 Jbeta primers. Assay: immunoSEQ multiplex PCR; the TCRdb copy retains only in-frame clones and omits some. This listing includes under 200,000 clones. Sequenced sample: PBMCs. The receptors derive from a young man in good health and CMV-seronegative.

The chain recombines TRBV5-1 with TRBJ2-5; 10 positions agree with TRBD2. The end of the DNA aligns better with TRBJ2-7, so the J call may be wrong. Germline V lookup: CDR1 SGHRS, CDR2 YFSETQ. The CDR3 is made up of 15 amino acids. CDR3 nucleotide sequence: TGCGCCAGCAGCTATCTAGCGGGAGTACGGTACGAGCAGTACTTC. Translation gives CASSYLAGVRYEQYF.

This sequence joins TRBV30 and TRBJ2-1; 9 bases map to TRBD1. Trimming removed 3 bases from V and 7 bases from J; junction bases left unmatched: 10. Looked up from germline, CDR1 is GTSNPN and CDR2 is SVGIG (reference sequence). The CDR3 consists of 15 residues. The CDR3 reads CAWSHPGGQGNEQFF. In DNA, the CDR3 is TGTGCCTGGAGCCACCCGGGGGGACAGGGAAATGAGCAGTTCTTC.

V is TRBV30 and J is TRBJ2-3; 9 bases are a match to TRBD2. Germline V gene data show CDR1 as GTSNPN and CDR2 as SVGIG (reference sequence). Unmatched junction bases numbered 6, after V lost 7 bases and J lost 7 bases. This CDR3 region has 12 residues. CDR3 sequence reads: CAFSGSGNTQYF. DNA for the CDR3: TGTGCCTTTAGCGGGAGCGGAAATACGCAGTATTTT.

The chain joins TRBV25-1 to TRBJ1-1, with 9 positions matching TRBD1. Trimming removed 1 base from V and 5 bases from J; junction bases left unmatched: 5. The CDR3 is made up of 15 amino acids. The V gene's germline CDR1 is MGHDK and CDR2 SYGVNS. Written as DNA, the CDR3 is TGTGCCAGCAGTGAATGGGGACAGGGAGGGACTGAAGCTTTCTTT. Its translation: CASSEWGQGGTEAFF.

V and J are TRBV7-9 and TRBJ1-1; 8 bases align to TRBD1. The CDR3 is made up of 14 amino acids. CDR1 SEHNR and CDR2 FQNEAQ come from the germline V gene (reference sequence). V lost 7 bases and J lost 6; bases outside the gene matches: 10. The CDR3 region has the DNA TGTGCCAGCAACCGACAGGGGACTGTCGCTGAAGCTTTCTTT. Amino acid sequence: CASNRQGTVAEAFF. The full variable domain, rest sourced from reference TRBV7-9 and TRBJ1-1, is DTGVSQNPRHKITKRGQNVTFRCDPISEHNRLYWYRQTLGQGPEFLTYFQNEAQLEKSRLLSDRFSAERPKGSFSTLEIQRTEQGDSAMYLCASNRQGTVAEAFFGQGTRLTVV.

This chain joins TRBV5-1 and TRBJ1-2, with 9 nucleotides matching TRBD1. This CDR3 region has 14 residues. With V trimmed by 3 bases and J by 3 bases, 3 bases remained unmatched. CDR1 and CDR2 (germline): SGHRS, YFSETQ. The CDR3 reads CASSSTGGDYGYTF. The CDR3, as DNA: TGCGCCAGCAGCTCGACAGGGGGGGACTATGGCTACACCTTC.

The chain combines TRBV7-6 with TRBJ2-7, with D perhaps TRBD2 (5 bases). V was pared by 0 bases and J by 1 base, with 10 bases between. Germline loops: CDR1 SGHVS, CDR2 FNYEAQ. The CDR3 totals 15 residues. The CDR3 sequence is CASSLATLESYEQYF. The CDR3 DNA sequence: TGTGCCAGCAGCTTAGCCACACTAGAATCCTACGAGCAGTACTTC.

This chain connects TRBV6-5 to TRBJ1-1; 7 bases agree with TRBD1. Looked up from germline, CDR1 is MNHEY and CDR2 is SVGAGI. V was clipped by 6 bases and J by 2 bases; unmatched bases: 9. This CDR3 spans 15 amino acids. The CDR3 sequence is CASRRQGRSNTEAFF. The CDR3 DNA follows: TGTGCCAGCAGAAGACAGGGTAGGAGTAACACTGAAGCTTTCTTT.

V gene TRBV5-6 combines with J gene TRBJ2-4; D perhaps matches TRBD2 (6 bases). The CDR3 consists of 16 residues. V dropped 4 bases and J dropped 4 bases, with 18 bases sitting between them. Per the germline V gene, CDR1 is SGHDT and CDR2 is YYEEEE. As DNA, the CDR3 is TGTGCCAGCAGCAAGGAGGTAGGAGGGTTGAAAAACATTCAGTACTTC. As protein: CASSKEVGGLKNIQYF.

The rearrangement uses TRBV19 and TRBJ2-7, with TRBD2 as a possible D gene (8 bases). The CDR3 sequence is 16 residues long. V lost 6 bases and J 4 bases, leaving 22 bases between the germline ends. The germline V gene encodes CDR1 LNHDA and CDR2 SQIVND (reference sequence). The CDR3 region has the DNA TGTGCCAGTAGAGGGGGCGGAAGCGGGAGACCGTACGAGCAGTACTTC. This encodes CASRGGGSGRPYEQYF.

This sequence joins TRBV10-3 and TRBJ1-5; possible D gene TRBD1, 6 bases. The CDR3 covers 13 residues. Trimming took off 8 bases at V and 3 bases at J, with 11 bases between the two ends. CDR1 is ENHRY, CDR2 SYGVKD, per germline. The CDR3 protein is CAIGGGPNQPQHF. The CDR3, as DNA: TGTGCCATCGGCGGGGGGCCCAATCAGCCCCAGCATTTT.

The rearrangement joins TRBV19 to TRBJ1-2; no definite D call. The CDR3 is made up of 14 amino acids. V lost 4 bases and J lost 4, with 13 bases in between. CDR1 is LNHDA, CDR2 SQIVND, per germline (reference sequence). As DNA, the CDR3 is TGTGCCAGTAGTACACCAACAGAATTCTATGGCTACACCTTC. Its translation is CASSTPTEFYGYTF. The whole variable domain, remainder taken from reference TRBV19 and TRBJ1-2, is DGGITQSPKYLFRKEGQNVTLSCEQNLNHDAMYWYRQDPGQGLRLIYYSQIVNDFQKGDIAEGYSVSREKKESFPLTVTSAQKNPTAFYLCASSTPTEFYGYTFGSGTRLTVV.

CDR3: CASSFGGEEEKLFF. CDR3 DNA sequence: TGCGCCAGCAGCTTTGGAGGGGAAGAGGAAAAACTGTTTTTT. This chain joins TRBV5-1 and TRBJ1-4; tentatively, D is TRBD1 (5 bases). The germline gives CDR1 SGHRS, CDR2 YFSETQ. V lost 2 bases and J 8 bases, leaving 13 bases between the germline ends. There are 14 residues in the CDR3.

V is TRBV28 and J is TRBJ2-3, with D unresolved. The germline V and J ends were trimmed by 6 bases and 4 bases, with 14 bases remaining between them. This CDR3 is 14 amino acids long. CDR1 MDHEN and CDR2 SYDVKM come from the germline V gene. The DNA of the CDR3 is TGTGCCAGCAGCCCCTCTGGGCGACCAGATACGCAGTATTTT. The encoded protein is CASSPSGRPDTQYF.

The J gene is TRBJ2-5, the V gene TRBV4-1; a weak D match, TRBD2 (5 bases). Trimming left V 1 base short and J 5 bases short, with 14 bases between. Looked up from germline, CDR1 is MGHRA and CDR2 is YSYEKL. The CDR3 sequence is 15 residues long. Here the CDR3 DNA reads TGCGCCAGCAGCCAAGGGACTGGGCCGGGGGAGACCCAGTACTTC. As protein: CASSQGTGPGETQYF.

V gene TRBV5-4 combines with J gene TRBJ1-1; 7 positions agree with TRBD1. The V and J ends lost 6 bases and 3 bases, in that order; junction bases with no gene match: 2. Germline values: CDR1 SGHNT, CDR2 YYREEE (reference sequence). The CDR3 spans 12 residues. As DNA, the CDR3 is TGTGCCAGCACCGACAGGGACACTGAAGCTTTCTTT. Protein sequence: CASTDRDTEAFF.

The chain joins TRBV23-1 to TRBJ2-5; 10 nucleotides line up with TRBD2. TRBV23-1 is recorded as an ORF, its role being uncertain. Unmatched junction bases numbered 15, after V lost 7 bases and J lost 4 bases. The CDR3 loop spans 17 amino acids. The CDR3 nucleotides are TGCGCCAGCAAACGTGGGGATAAGCGGGAGGGCCCAGAGACCCAGTACTTC. It codes for CASKRGDKREGPETQYF.

The chain employs TRBV5-6 and TRBJ1-5, with 7 bases fitting TRBD1. The CDR3 spans 15 residues. Germline V gene data show CDR1 as SGHDT and CDR2 as YYEEEE. The ends lost 6 bases at V and 4 bases at J; junction bases unmatched: 10. CDR3 nucleotide sequence: TGTGCCAGCACGAGGGGGCATATTCGGAATCAGCCCCAGCATTTT. Translated, it gives CASTRGHIRNQPQHF.

To note about this clone: The same CDR3 also results from other DNA sequences found in this sample. The chain combines TRBV2 with TRBJ1-2; D remains ambiguous. CDR3 length: 13 residues. With 1 base removed from V and 5 bases from J, the gap between germline ends came to 8 bases. CDR1 and CDR2 from the germline V gene are SNHLY and FYNNEI. CDR3 protein: CASSEGPRYGYTF. The CDR3 coding sequence is TGTGCCAGCAGTGAAGGTCCTAGGTATGGCTACACCTTC. Based on the CDR3 plus reference TRBV2 and TRBJ1-2, the full variable domain is EPEVTQTPSHQVTQMGQEVILRCVPISNHLYFYWYRQILGQKVEFLVSFYNNEISEKSEIFDDQFSVERPDGSNFTLKIRSTKLEDSAMYFCASSEGPRYGYTFGSGTRLTVV.

J is TRBJ1-2 and V is TRBV7-6; TRBD1 is a possible D gene (6 bases). This CDR3 region has 13 residues. The germline V gene has CDR1 SGHVS and CDR2 FNYEAQ. Trimming removed 3 bases at V and 4 bases at J, with 9 bases between. The CDR3 nucleotides are TGTGCCAGCAGCTTCGGGACACTCTATGGCTACACCTTC. Translation: CASSFGTLYGYTF.

The V and J genes are TRBV6-1 and TRBJ2-2; 9 bases are a match to TRBD2. The trim removed 4 bases at V and 0 bases at J, leaving 3 bases unmatched. The length of the CDR3 is 16 residues. In germline, CDR1 is MNHNS, CDR2 SASEGT. CDR3 sequence: CASSVVAGANTGELFF. In nucleotides, the CDR3 is TGTGCCAGCAGTGTTGTAGCGGGAGCGAACACCGGGGAGCTGTTTTTT.

This sequence joins TRBV18 and TRBJ1-1, with 9 nucleotides matching TRBD1. V was clipped by 3 bases and J by 1 base; unmatched bases: 9. Germline CDR1 KGHSH, CDR2 LQKENI. This CDR3 is built from 17 residues. The CDR3 coding sequence is TGTGCCAGCTCACCGATGACGACAGGGGGGAAGAACACTGAAGCTTTCTTT. It specifies CASSPMTTGGKNTEAFF.

This chain uses TRBV5-1 with TRBJ2-1, with 16 bases fitting TRBD2. Trimming cost V 5 bases and J 7 bases; bases outside gene matches: 6. The CDR3 loop spans 16 amino acids. Germline V gene data show CDR1 as SGHRS and CDR2 as YFSETQ. The CDR3 nucleotides are TGCGCCAGCAGGCCGGGACTAGCGGGAGGGCCAAATGAGCAGTTCTTC. This sequence encodes CASRPGLAGGPNEQFF.

The gene calls are TRBV10-3 and TRBJ2-1; TRBD1 is a possible D gene (6 bases). The V and J ends lost 6 bases and 5 bases respectively, with 11 bases between them. From germline, CDR1 is ENHRY and CDR2 SYGVKD. This CDR3 spans 13 amino acids. The CDR3 loop reads CAISRQEHNEQFF. In nucleotides, the CDR3 is TGTGCCATCAGCCGACAGGAGCACAATGAGCAGTTCTTC.

CDR3 nucleotides: TGTGCCAGCAGCTTAGACAGATACTCCTACGAGCAGTACTTC. Encoded protein: CASSLDRYSYEQYF. The gene calls are TRBV7-2 and TRBJ2-7; D call uncertain. CDR1 and CDR2 from the germline V gene are SGHTA and FQGNSA. The V gene lost 1 base and the J gene lost 0 bases, with 7 bases spanning the gap. The CDR3 extends over 14 amino acids.